Listed here is a single T cell receptor (beta chain). The target antigen is unknown. These data belong to a study of vaccination effects on CD4 cells after COVID-19. Overall study results and limits: Of the vaccine-induced clones from healthy vaccinees, merely 1 of 255 recognized common cold coronaviruses as well.

Viral peptide pools were used in the ViraFEST assay to expand antigen-specific CD4+ T cells, and sequencing came afterward. The culture ran for 10 to 11 days, and then CD4+ T cells were isolated. The cohort was immunized with two doses of either the BNT162b2 or mRNA-1273 vaccine. The researchers cultured some 2.1 million PBMC per well with 8 to 10 IU/ml IL-2 and about 10 ug/ml peptides. Both day 3 and day 7 saw half the medium replaced with IL-2 medium. The table came from immunoSEQ multiplex PCR; TCRdb's copy has only in-frame clones and leaves some out. Of more than 20,000 clones in the sample, 73% were seen once. The CDR3 consists of 16 residues. Trimming took 2 bases from V and 5 from J, leaving 17 bases between them. Germline CDR1 and CDR2: LNHDA and SQIVND (reference sequence).

Specimen: CD4+ T cells from PBMCs cultured with SARS-CoV-2 spike peptides, collected after COVID-19 vaccination. This receptor was taken from a human donor who received a COVID-19 vaccine. The chain employs TRBV19 and TRBJ2-3; TRBD1 might be the D (6 bases). As DNA, the CDR3 is TGTGCCAGTAGTATAATCCCGACAGGAAGCCGAGATACGCAGTATTTT. Amino acids: CASSIIPTGSRDTQYF.